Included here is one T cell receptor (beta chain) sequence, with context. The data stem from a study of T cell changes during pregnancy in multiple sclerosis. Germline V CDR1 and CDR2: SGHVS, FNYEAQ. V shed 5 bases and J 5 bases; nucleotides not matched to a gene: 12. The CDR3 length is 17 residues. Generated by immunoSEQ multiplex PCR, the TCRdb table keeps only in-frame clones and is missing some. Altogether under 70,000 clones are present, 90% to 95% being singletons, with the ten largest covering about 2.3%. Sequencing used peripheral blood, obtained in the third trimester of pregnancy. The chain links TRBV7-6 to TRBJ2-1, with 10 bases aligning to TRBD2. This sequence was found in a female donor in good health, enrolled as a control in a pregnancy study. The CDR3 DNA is TGTGCCAGCAGCCTTAGAGGGGGACTAGCGACAGACAATGAGCAGTTCTTC. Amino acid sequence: CASSLRGGLATDNEQFF.